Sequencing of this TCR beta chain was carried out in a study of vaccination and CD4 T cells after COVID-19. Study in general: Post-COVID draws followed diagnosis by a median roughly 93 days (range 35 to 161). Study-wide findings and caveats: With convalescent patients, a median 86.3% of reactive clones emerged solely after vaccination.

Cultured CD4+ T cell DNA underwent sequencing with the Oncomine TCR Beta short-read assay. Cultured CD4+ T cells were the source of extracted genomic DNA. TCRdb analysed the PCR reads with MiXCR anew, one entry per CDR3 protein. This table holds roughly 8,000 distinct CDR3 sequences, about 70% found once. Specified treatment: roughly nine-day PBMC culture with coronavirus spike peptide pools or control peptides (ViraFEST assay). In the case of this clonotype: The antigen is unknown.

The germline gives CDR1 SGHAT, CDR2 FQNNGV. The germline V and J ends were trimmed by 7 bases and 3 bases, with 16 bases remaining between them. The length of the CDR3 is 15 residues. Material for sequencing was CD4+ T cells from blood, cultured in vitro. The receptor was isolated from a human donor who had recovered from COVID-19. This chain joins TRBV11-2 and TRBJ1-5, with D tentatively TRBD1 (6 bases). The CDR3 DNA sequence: TGTGCCAGCACCCCGGGGGCAGCGGTCAATCAGCCCCAGCATTTT. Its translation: CASTPGAAVNQPQHF.